Below are 14 T cell receptor beta chains sequenced from a single sample in a study of Graves' ophthalmopathy and Graves' hyperthyroidism. From RNA, the CDR3 regions of TCR beta chains were amplified and sequenced. An initial RT-PCR round employing HTBI primers preceded a second-round multiplex PCR. Using its own MiXCR run on the multiplex PCR reads, TCRdb lists one record per CDR3 protein. The sample lists around 470,000 distinct CDR3 sequences; around an eighth were seen once. Material for sequencing was blood. All receptors derive from a young woman with Graves' ophthalmopathy.

The chain is built from TRBV6-1 and TRBJ2-5; D unclear. This CDR3 region has 14 residues. Trimming stripped 3 bases from V and 4 bases from J, with 12 bases between. Germline assignment: CDR1 MNHNS and CDR2 SASEGT. The DNA for the CDR3 is TGTGCCAGCAGTGAGGTGGTAGTGGGAGAGACCCAGTACTTC. This sequence encodes CASSEVVVGETQYF.

This clonotype was seen ten or more times. The V and J genes are TRBV20-1 and TRBJ2-5; D remains ambiguous. Germline lookup yields CDR1 DFQATT and CDR2 SNEGSKA (reference sequence). Trimming removed 0 bases from V and 1 base from J, with 15 bases in between. The CDR3 runs 16 residues. The CDR3 DNA reads TGCAGTGCTAGAGATAAACTCCGGCTTGCCCAAGAGACCCAGTACTTC. Translated, it gives CSARDKLRLAQETQYF.

The chain recombines TRBV30 with TRBJ2-7; either TRBD1 or TRBD2 may fit D (6 bases each). The germline V and J ends were trimmed by 0 bases and 2 bases, with 14 bases remaining between them. Looked up from germline, CDR1 is GTSNPN and CDR2 is SVGIG (reference sequence). This CDR3 comprises 15 residues. The DNA for the CDR3 is TGTGCCTGGAGTGTACTTGGGGGGCCCCCCTACGAGCAGTACTTC. It codes for CAWSVLGGPPYEQYF.

This clonotype appeared many times. The chain is built from TRBV28 and TRBJ1-2, with TRBD1 matching over 12 bases. The V and J ends lost 4 bases and 8 bases, in that order; junction bases with no gene match: 11. CDR3 length equals 16 residues. Per the germline V gene, CDR1 is MDHEN and CDR2 is SYDVKM. CDR3 nucleotides: TGTGCCAGCAGTTCTCTGCTTCGGGACAGGGGGCTCGGCTACACCTTC. This sequence encodes CASSSLLRDRGLGYTF.

CDR3 nucleotide sequence: TGTGCCAGCAGTGAAGCCGTAGAGAACTCGTCCCAGTACTTC. Translation gives CASSEAVENSSQYF. The chain has TRBV6-1 and TRBJ2-5; D unresolved. V was pared by 0 bases and J by 9 bases, with 14 bases between. Germline loops: CDR1 MNHNS, CDR2 SASEGT. The CDR3 covers 14 residues.

The chain carries TRBV28 and TRBJ2-7; D perhaps matches TRBD1 (5 bases). Per germline, CDR1 MDHEN and CDR2 SYDVKM. Trimming pared 5 bases from V and 4 bases from J, leaving 18 bases between. This CDR3 comprises 15 residues. CDR3 loop: CASSGRGLGPYEQYF. The CDR3 DNA follows: TGTGCCAGCAGTGGAAGGGGTTTGGGTCCGTACGAGCAGTACTTC.

This clonotype was counted a single time. Lacking the conserved final phenylalanine or tryptophan, this CDR3 likely reflects a read error. V usage is TRBV27 and J usage is TRBJ2-7; 13 bases map to TRBD2. Trimming at V came to 6 bases and at J to 6 bases, leaving 5 bases not matched to a gene. CDR1 is MNHEY, CDR2 SMNVEV, per germline (reference sequence). The CDR3 consists of 14 residues. This chain's CDR3 is CASRAGLAGAEQYL. The CDR3 bases are TGTGCCAGCAGAGCAGGACTAGCGGGAGCCGAGCAGTACCTC.

This clonotype was recorded at least ten times. CDR3 DNA sequence: TGTGCCAGCAGCTTAGCGGGAGCCCACACTGAAGCTTTCTTT. Its translation is CASSLAGAHTEAFF. The rearrangement joins TRBV7-6 to TRBJ1-1; D gene ambiguous. Trimming stripped 0 bases from V and 3 bases from J, with 8 bases between. The CDR3 runs to 14 residues. Looked up from germline, CDR1 is SGHVS and CDR2 is FNYEAQ. The full variable domain, with the rest looked up from reference TRBV7-6 and TRBJ1-1, is GAGVSQSPRYKVTKRGQDVALRCDPISGHVSLYWYRQALGQGPEFLTYFNYEAQQDKSGLPNDRFSAERPEGSISTLTIQRTEQRDSAMYRCASSLAGAHTEAFFGQGTRLTVV.

This clonotype was found a few times. The chain carries TRBV4-1 and TRBJ1-5, with D unclear. The V and J ends lost 3 bases and 1 base respectively, with 10 bases between them. Germline assignment: CDR1 MGHRA and CDR2 YSYEKL. The CDR3 covers 15 residues. In DNA, the CDR3 is TGCGCCAGCAGCCATTCGACCGAGAGCAATCAGCCCCAGCATTTT. Protein product: CASSHSTESNQPQHF.

The sample holds many counts of this clonotype. The chain combines TRBV6-5 with TRBJ2-7, with TRBD1 matching over 7 bases. Per germline, CDR1 MNHEY and CDR2 SVGAGI. The CDR3 contains 13 residues. J gave up 6 bases and V 5 bases, and 7 bases lay outside the gene matches. The CDR3 nucleotides are TGTGCCAGCAGTCACCGGGACAGCGGCGAGCAGTACTTC. Encoded protein: CASSHRDSGEQYF.

The gene calls are TRBV12-3 or TRBV12-4 and TRBJ2-2; no firm D call. This CDR3 is 14 amino acids long. Trimming stripped 7 bases from V and 5 bases from J, with 14 bases between. The CDR3 DNA reads TGTGCCAGCAATCTCAATCTAGGGACCGGGGAGCTGTTTTTT. Its protein product is CASNLNLGTGELFF.

Ten or more counts support this clonotype. The gene calls are TRBV6-5 and TRBJ1-2; perhaps TRBD1 as D (5 bases). Germline V lookup: CDR1 MNHEY, CDR2 SVGAGI. The CDR3 totals 14 residues. With 5 bases removed from V and 0 bases from J, the gap between germline ends came to 10 bases. The CDR3 sequence: CASSISTANYGYTF. For the CDR3, the DNA is TGTGCCAGCAGTATATCGACAGCTAACTATGGCTACACCTTC.

This clonotype was counted ten times or more. The chain links TRBV29-1 to TRBJ1-2; possibly TRBD1 for D (5 bases). Germline V gene lookup returns CDR1 SQVTM and CDR2 ANQGSEA. V gave up 4 bases and J gave up 4 bases, with 25 bases separating them. This CDR3 spans 17 amino acids. CDR3 bases: TGCAGCGTTGTCAGATGGACGCCGGGACTCGGAGGCTATGGCTACACCTTC. Its protein product is CSVVRWTPGLGGYGYTF.

This clonotype was found many times. The chain employs TRBV6-1 and TRBJ2-7; D might be TRBD1 (5 bases). Trimming took off 7 bases at V and 3 bases at J, with 10 bases between the two ends. The CDR3 sequence is 12 residues long. Per germline, CDR1 MNHNS and CDR2 SASEGT. Here the CDR3 DNA reads TGTGCCAGCACAGGGTTATTCTACGAGCAGTACTTC. Translated: CASTGLFYEQYF.